This T cell receptor beta chain was recovered during a study of PD-L1 blockade in urothelial cancer. Across the study: Researchers looked at the blood 3 weeks (second dose) and 6 weeks after treatment began. A median of roughly 150,000 T cells was found in the blood samples. Findings and limits, study-wide: Durable benefit accompanied greater 3-week expansion of tumor-associated blood clones.

The table came from immunoSEQ multiplex PCR; TCRdb's copy has only in-frame clones and leaves some out. The sample includes approximately 20,000 clones, around nine tenths of them seen just once. Worth noting for this clone: Its cognate antigen is unknown.

Specified time point: peripheral blood 6 weeks after treatment start. V gave up 4 bases and J gave up 7 bases, with 17 bases separating them. Germline assignment: CDR1 SEHNR and CDR2 FQNEAQ (reference sequence). CDR3 size: 15 residues. The TCR sequence derives from a woman between 55 and 75 years old with urothelial cancer. This chain uses TRBV7-9 with TRBJ2-1; TRBD1 might be the D (8 bases). This material consisted of PBMCs, taken around atezolizumab (anti-PD-L1) treatment. The chain's CDR3 is CASSYGQGGVNEQFF. The CDR3 nucleotides read TGTGCCAGCAGCTACGGACAGGGAGGGGTAAATGAGCAGTTCTTC.